This T cell receptor beta chain was identified in a study of neoadjuvant anti-PD-1 for oral cavity cancer. The germline V gene has CDR1 SNHLY and CDR2 FYNNEI. The CDR3 spans 13 residues. Trimming took 3 bases from V and 5 from J, leaving 11 bases between them. Stage II-IVA oral cavity squamous cell carcinoma was new and untreated by systemic or radiation therapy. The protocol was immunoSEQ multiplex PCR, while the TCRdb copy is restricted to in-frame clones and leaves out a portion. The sample lists 80,000 to 95,000 clones, 84% occurring once. The chain combines TRBV2 with TRBJ2-7; D might be TRBD1 (6 bases). This specimen was PBMCs, taken before nivolumab (anti-PD-1) treatment. This clonotype was obtained from a person aged 35-80 years with oral cavity squamous cell carcinoma. The CDR3 DNA is TGTGCCAGCAGTGATTGGCAGGGGCACGAGCAGTACTTC. Its translation: CASSDWQGHEQYF.